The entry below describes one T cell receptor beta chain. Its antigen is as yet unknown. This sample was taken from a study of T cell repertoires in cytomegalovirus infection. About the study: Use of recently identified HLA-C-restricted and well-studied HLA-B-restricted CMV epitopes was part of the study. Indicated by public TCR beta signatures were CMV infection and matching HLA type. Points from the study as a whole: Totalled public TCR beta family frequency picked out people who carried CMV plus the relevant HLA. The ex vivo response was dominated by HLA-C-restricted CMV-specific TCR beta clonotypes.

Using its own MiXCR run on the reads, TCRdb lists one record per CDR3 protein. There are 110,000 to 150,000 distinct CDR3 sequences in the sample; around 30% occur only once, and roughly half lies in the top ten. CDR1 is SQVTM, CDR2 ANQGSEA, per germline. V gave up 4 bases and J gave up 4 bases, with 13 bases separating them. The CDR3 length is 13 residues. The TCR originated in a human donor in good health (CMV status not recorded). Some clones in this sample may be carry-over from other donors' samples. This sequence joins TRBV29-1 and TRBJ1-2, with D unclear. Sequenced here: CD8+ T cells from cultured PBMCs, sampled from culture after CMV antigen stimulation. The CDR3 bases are TGCAGCGTTGGACGGTCCTATGCCTATGGCTACACCTTC. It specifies CSVGRSYAYGYTF.